The 8 T cell receptor beta chains below all came from one sample that was sequenced in a study of blood T cell repertoires in COVID-19. Clones were sequenced by immunoSEQ multiplex PCR, and TCRdb holds only the in-frame ones, with some missing. The sample has some 48,000 clones, around 85% seen once. The sequencing sample was made of peripheral blood. Receptors were obtained from an older woman with acute or convalescent COVID-19.

This sequence joins TRBV19 and TRBJ2-2, with D tentatively TRBD1 (5 bases). The V and J ends lost 1 base and 6 bases respectively, with 15 bases between them. The CDR3 sequence is 16 residues long. Per germline, CDR1 LNHDA and CDR2 SQIVND (reference sequence). CDR3 DNA: TGTGCCAGTAGTATAGTCAGGGTGGGTGTCTCCGGGGAGCTGTTTTTT. Protein product: CASSIVRVGVSGELFF.

The gene calls are TRBV7-9 and TRBJ1-3; 7 nucleotides align to TRBD1. V lost 6 bases and J lost 0; bases outside the gene matches: 2. Per germline, CDR1 SEHNR and CDR2 FQNEAQ (reference sequence). The CDR3 is made up of 14 amino acids. The CDR3 DNA is TGTGCCAGCAGGCGGGACAGCTCTGGAAACACCATATATTTT. Protein sequence: CASRRDSSGNTIYF.

The chain is built from TRBV7-9 and TRBJ1-5; TRBD1 matches 7 bases. The CDR3 has 16 residues. Losses at the gene ends were 1 base for V and 2 bases for J; bases not matched to a gene: 5. CDR1 and CDR2 (germline): SEHNR, FQNEAQ (reference sequence). The CDR3, as DNA: TGTGCCAGCAGCTTAGTTGCAGGGGGAGGCAATCAGCCCCAGCATTTT. It is translated as CASSLVAGGGNQPQHF.

This sequence joins TRBV5-4 and TRBJ2-3, with 12 bases fitting TRBD2. The CDR3 extends over 16 amino acids. The trim removed 5 bases at V and 5 bases at J, leaving 9 bases unmatched. Germline values: CDR1 SGHNT, CDR2 YYREEE (reference sequence). The CDR3 region has the DNA TGTGCCAGCAGTAAGACGCTAGCGGGAGGGGAAGATACGCAGTATTTT. It specifies CASSKTLAGGEDTQYF.

The chain joins TRBV6-5 to TRBJ1-5; no definite D call. Germline CDR1 reads MNHEY; CDR2 reads SVGAGI. The CDR3 covers 15 residues. Trimming removed 8 bases from V and 0 bases from J, with 14 bases in between. In nucleotides, the CDR3 is TGTGCCAGCCTTAGGACTCATGATAGCAATCAGCCCCAGCATTTT. Translation: CASLRTHDSNQPQHF.

The gene calls are TRBV15 and TRBJ2-1; no definite D call. The CDR3 sequence is 12 residues long. The germline CDR1 and CDR2 sequences are LNHNV and YYDKDF (reference sequence). V was cut by 1 base and J by 6 bases, with 4 bases left in between. The CDR3 sequence is CATSRATNEQFF. The CDR3 DNA is TGTGCCACCAGCAGAGCTACCAATGAGCAGTTCTTC.

This chain connects TRBV5-4 to TRBJ1-1; possible D gene TRBD1, 6 bases. V lost 4 bases to trimming and J lost 2 bases, with 12 bases between them. The germline V gene has CDR1 SGHNT and CDR2 YYREEE (reference sequence). CDR3 size: 14 residues. CDR3 loop: CASSPPQGNTEAFF. CDR3 nucleotide sequence: TGTGCCAGCAGCCCTCCACAGGGTAACACTGAAGCTTTCTTT.

The rearrangement uses TRBV11-1 and TRBJ2-5, with TRBD1 matching over 9 bases. CDR3 size: 13 residues. V was clipped by 5 bases and J by 5 bases; unmatched bases: 3. Germline V gene sequence: CDR1 SGHAT, CDR2 FQDESV (reference sequence). CDR3 residues: CASSRDREETQYF. DNA for the CDR3: TGTGCCAGCAGCCGGGACAGGGAGGAGACCCAGTACTTC.